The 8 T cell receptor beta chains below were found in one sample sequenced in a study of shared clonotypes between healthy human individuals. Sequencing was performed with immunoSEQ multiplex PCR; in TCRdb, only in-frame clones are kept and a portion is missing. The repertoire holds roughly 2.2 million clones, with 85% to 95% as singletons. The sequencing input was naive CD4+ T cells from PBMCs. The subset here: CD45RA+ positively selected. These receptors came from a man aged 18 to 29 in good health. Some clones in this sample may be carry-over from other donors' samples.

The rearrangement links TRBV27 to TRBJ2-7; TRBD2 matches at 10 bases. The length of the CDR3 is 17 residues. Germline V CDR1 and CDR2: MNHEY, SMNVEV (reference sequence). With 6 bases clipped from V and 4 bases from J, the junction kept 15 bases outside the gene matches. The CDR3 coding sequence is TGTGCCAGCAGCCTAAGACTAGCGGGCCTCGGCAAATACGAGCAGTACTTC. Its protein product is CASSLRLAGLGKYEQYF.

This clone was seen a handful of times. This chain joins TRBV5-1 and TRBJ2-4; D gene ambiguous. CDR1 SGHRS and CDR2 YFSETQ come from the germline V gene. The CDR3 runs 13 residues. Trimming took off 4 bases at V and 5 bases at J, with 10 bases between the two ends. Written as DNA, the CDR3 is TGCGCCAGCAGCAACTTAGGAGAAAACATTCAGTACTTC. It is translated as CASSNLGENIQYF.

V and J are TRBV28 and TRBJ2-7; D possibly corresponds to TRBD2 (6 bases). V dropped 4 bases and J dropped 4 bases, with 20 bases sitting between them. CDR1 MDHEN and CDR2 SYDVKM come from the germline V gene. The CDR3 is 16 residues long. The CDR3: CASSSPGNLAGYEQYF. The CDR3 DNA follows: TGTGCCAGCAGTTCTCCGGGGAACCTGGCGGGATACGAGCAGTACTTC.

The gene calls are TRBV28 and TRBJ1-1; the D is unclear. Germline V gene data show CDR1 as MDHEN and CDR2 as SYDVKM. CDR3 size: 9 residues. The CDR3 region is CVLRTEAFF. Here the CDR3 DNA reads TGTGTACTCAGGACTGAAGCTTTCTTT. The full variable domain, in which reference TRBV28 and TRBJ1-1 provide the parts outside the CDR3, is DVKVTQSSRYLVKRTGEKVFLECVQDMDHENMFWYRQDPGLGLRLIYFSYDVKMKEKGDIPEGYSVSREKKERFSLILESASTNQTSMYLCVLRTEAFFGQGTRLTVV.

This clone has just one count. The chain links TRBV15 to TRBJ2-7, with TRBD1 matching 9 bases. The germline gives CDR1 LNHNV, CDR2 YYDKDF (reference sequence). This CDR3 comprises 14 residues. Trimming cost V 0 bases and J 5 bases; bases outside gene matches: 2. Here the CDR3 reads CATSRDRDRDEQYF. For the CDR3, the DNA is TGTGCCACCAGCAGAGATCGGGACAGGGACGAGCAGTACTTC.

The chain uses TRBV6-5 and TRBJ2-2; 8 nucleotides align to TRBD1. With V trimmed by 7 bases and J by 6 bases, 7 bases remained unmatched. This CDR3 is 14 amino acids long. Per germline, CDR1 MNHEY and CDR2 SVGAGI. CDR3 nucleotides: TGTGCCAGCAACAAAGGACAGGGCGCCGGGGAGCTGTTTTTT. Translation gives CASNKGQGAGELFF.

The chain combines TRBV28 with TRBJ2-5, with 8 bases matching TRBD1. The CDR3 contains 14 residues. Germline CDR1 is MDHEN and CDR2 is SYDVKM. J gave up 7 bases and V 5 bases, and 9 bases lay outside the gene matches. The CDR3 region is CASSTPDRAGTQYF. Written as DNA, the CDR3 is TGTGCCAGCAGTACTCCGGACAGGGCTGGGACCCAGTACTTC.

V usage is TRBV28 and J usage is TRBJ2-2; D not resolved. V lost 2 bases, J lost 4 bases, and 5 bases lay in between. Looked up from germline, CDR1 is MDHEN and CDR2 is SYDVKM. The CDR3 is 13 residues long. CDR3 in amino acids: CASSLRVTGELFF. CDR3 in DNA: TGTGCCAGCAGTTTAAGAGTCACCGGGGAGCTGTTTTTT.